Sequencing of this TCR beta chain was carried out in a study of blood T cell repertoires in COVID-19. About the research overall: There were acute and convalescent COVID-19 samples, and they came from the United States, Italy and Spain. T cells, B-cell-depleted T cells, or PBMCs supplied cDNA or gDNA.

Germline V gene data show CDR1 as LNHNV and CDR2 as YYDKDF (reference sequence). The CDR3 loop spans 20 amino acids. The J segment lost 2 bases and the V segment lost 7 bases, leaving 16 bases of the junction unmatched. Authors' methods: Amplification with reference gene primers provided the estimates of nucleated cell counts. Clones were read by immunoSEQ multiplex PCR, and TCRdb kept only the in-frame ones, dropping some. Clone size and the V and J calls come from that table; the DNA yielded D and trimming. The sample lists about 260,000 clones, about 90% occurring once. This chain connects TRBV15 to TRBJ2-6; 11 positions agree with TRBD1. Sequencing used peripheral blood. The TCR sequence derives from a middle-aged woman who had recovered from COVID-19. The CDR3 coding sequence is TGTGCCACCACCATCGGAAGAGGGGGGACAGGGGGACCTGGGGCCAACGTCCTGACTTTC. Protein: CATTIGRGGTGGPGANVLTF.